The 25 T cell receptor beta chains presented below share a single source sample, sequenced in a study of tumor-infiltrating lymphocytes in localized non-small cell lung cancer. The protocol was immunoSEQ multiplex PCR, while the TCRdb copy is restricted to in-frame clones and leaves out a portion. Altogether 13,000 or so clones are present, 80% being singletons, with the ten largest covering around 12%. Sequenced input: lung tumor tissue. The receptors here all came from a human donor with non-small cell lung cancer.

The V and J genes are TRBV7-9 and TRBJ1-4; 7 bases are shared with TRBD1. The ends lost 5 bases at V and 7 bases at J; junction bases unmatched: 10. CDR1 is SEHNR and CDR2 is FQNEAQ in the germline V gene (reference sequence). The CDR3 is 15 amino acids. CDR3 DNA sequence: TGTGCCAGCAGCCCAGGGGGGGCACGCGGTGAAAAACTGTTTTTT. As protein: CASSPGGARGEKLFF. Full variable domain (missing parts from reference TRBV7-9 and TRBJ1-4): DTGVSQNPRHKITKRGQNVTFRCDPISEHNRLYWYRQTLGQGPEFLTYFQNEAQLEKSRLLSDRFSAERPKGSFSTLEIQRTEQGDSAMYLCASSPGGARGEKLFFGSGTQLSVL.

The CDR3 sequence is CASSLVAEDSPLHF. Here the CDR3 DNA reads TGCGCCAGCAGCTTGGTGGCAGAGGATTCACCCCTCCACTTT. V usage is TRBV5-1 and J usage is TRBJ1-6; D is uncertain. Germline values: CDR1 SGHRS, CDR2 YFSETQ. This CDR3 contains 14 residues. V shed 0 bases and J shed 8 bases, with 9 bases lying between them.

The V call is TRBV6-1, the J call TRBJ1-4; 8 bases are a match to TRBD1. The CDR3 loop spans 14 amino acids. Germline values: CDR1 MNHNS, CDR2 SASEGT. Trimming took 6 bases from V and 7 from J; bases not matched to a gene: 7. The chain's CDR3 is CASSRTGSVEKLFF. In nucleotides, the CDR3 is TGTGCCAGCAGCAGGACAGGGAGTGTTGAAAAACTGTTTTTT.

This chain links TRBV13 with TRBJ2-7; TRBD1 agrees at 8 bases. CDR3 size: 17 residues. V lost 4 bases, J lost 1 base, and 12 bases stayed unmatched. CDR1 is PRHDT, CDR2 FYEKMQ, per germline (reference sequence). As DNA, the CDR3 is TGTGCCAGCAGCTCTGAGACCACAGGGGGTAGGTCCTACGAGCAGTACTTC. Translation: CASSSETTGGRSYEQYF.

This chain links TRBV2 with TRBJ2-7; 7 bases are shared with TRBD1. CDR1 SNHLY and CDR2 FYNNEI come from the germline V gene. J lost 7 bases, V lost 5 bases, and 11 bases had no gene match. This CDR3 region has 14 residues. This CDR3 reads CASSPGQTPGEQYF. The CDR3 nucleotides read TGTGCCAGCAGTCCGGGACAGACACCCGGTGAGCAGTACTTC.

The chain links TRBV5-1 to TRBJ2-7, with a weak D call TRBD1 (5 bases). This CDR3 is 13 amino acids long. Germline CDR1 SGHRS, CDR2 YFSETQ. Trimming removed 4 bases at V and 2 bases at J, with 10 bases between. The CDR3 nucleotides are TGCGCCAGCAGCGTAACAGGTACCTACGAGCAGTACTTC. Its protein product is CASSVTGTYEQYF.

The chain combines TRBV6-5 with TRBJ1-1; D is possibly TRBD1 (6 bases). V lost 0 bases and J lost 4, with 12 bases in between. This CDR3 is built from 15 residues. CDR1 is MNHEY and CDR2 is SVGAGI in the germline V gene. The DNA of the CDR3 is TGTGCCAGCAGTTACTCAGGGGGAGGGACCACTGAAGCTTTCTTT. The encoded protein is CASSYSGGGTTEAFF.

The J gene is TRBJ2-3, the V gene TRBV19; D is possibly TRBD1 (6 bases). Trimming shortened V by 5 bases and J by 2 bases, and 20 bases separated the two germline ends. The CDR3 is 17 amino acids. Germline loops: CDR1 LNHDA, CDR2 SQIVND (reference sequence). The DNA for the CDR3 is TGTGCCAGTAGTTGGTGGACAGCTCGGCAGAACACAGATACGCAGTATTTT. Its translation is CASSWWTARQNTDTQYF.

This sequence joins TRBV5-1 and TRBJ2-1, with D possibly being TRBD2 (6 bases). The length of the CDR3 is 17 residues. Germline assignment: CDR1 SGHRS and CDR2 YFSETQ. The V gene lost 4 bases and the J gene lost 4 bases, with 21 bases spanning the gap. Here the CDR3 DNA reads TGCGCCAGCAGCCCCTTCAGCGGGTCGGTCCAATACAATGAGCAGTTCTTC. Translation: CASSPFSGSVQYNEQFF.

The rearrangement uses TRBV7-2 and TRBJ1-5, with D perhaps TRBD1 (6 bases). There are 17 residues in the CDR3. From germline, CDR1 is SGHTA and CDR2 FQGNSA. V was pared by 1 base and J by 2 bases, with 15 bases between. The CDR3 DNA reads TGTGCCAGCAGCTTAGATCGGGCAGGGGTACGCAATCAGCCCCAGCATTTT. The encoded protein is CASSLDRAGVRNQPQHF.

The chain couples TRBV5-1 to TRBJ1-1; weak D call: TRBD1 (6 bases). The CDR3 spans 17 residues. CDR1 and CDR2 from the germline V gene are SGHRS and YFSETQ. V was pared by 0 bases and J by 5 bases, with 20 bases between. CDR3 loop: CASSLDGGVRRVTEAFF. In DNA form, the CDR3 reads TGCGCCAGCAGCTTGGATGGGGGCGTTAGGCGGGTTACTGAAGCTTTCTTT.

J is TRBJ2-2 and V is TRBV7-9; D is unclear. V dropped 2 bases and J dropped 5 bases, with 6 bases sitting between them. The V gene's germline CDR1 is SEHNR and CDR2 FQNEAQ (reference sequence). CDR3 length equals 13 residues. CDR3 sequence reads: CASSLLPTGELFF. The CDR3 DNA sequence: TGTGCCAGCAGCTTACTTCCGACCGGGGAGCTGTTTTTT.

This chain joins TRBV30 and TRBJ1-2; D gene uncertain. Germline CDR1 is GTSNPN and CDR2 is SVGIG (reference sequence). Trimming removed 0 bases at V and 7 bases at J, with 6 bases between. The CDR3 consists of 11 residues. Here the CDR3 DNA reads TGTGCCTGGAGTGTATGGGGTGGCTACACCTTC. Amino acid sequence: CAWSVWGGYTF.

The chain employs TRBV7-2 and TRBJ1-3; no definite D call. CDR1 is SGHTA and CDR2 is FQGNSA in the germline V gene. Trimming left V 1 base short and J 0 bases short, with 10 bases between. This CDR3 is 16 amino acids long. This chain's CDR3 is CASSLVQTRSGNTIYF. For the CDR3, the DNA is TGTGCCAGCAGCTTAGTCCAGACCCGCTCTGGAAACACCATATATTTT.

V is TRBV6-5 and J is TRBJ1-3; 8 positions match TRBD1. Germline V gene sequence: CDR1 MNHEY, CDR2 SVGAGI. V shed 2 bases and J 5 bases; nucleotides not matched to a gene: 8. The CDR3 has 16 amino acids. DNA for the CDR3: TGTGCCAGCAGTTACGGGGCGGACAGGGAGAGAAACACCATATATTTT. Translated, it gives CASSYGADRERNTIYF.

The chain combines TRBV27 with TRBJ2-5, with D perhaps TRBD1 or TRBD2 (7 bases each). From germline, CDR1 is MNHEY and CDR2 SMNVEV (reference sequence). Between the trimmed V and J ends, which lost 0 bases and 5 bases, there was a span of 16 bases. This CDR3 comprises 16 residues. The CDR3 protein is CASSLSLSRGGETQYF. DNA for the CDR3: TGTGCCAGCAGTTTATCTTTGTCCAGGGGGGGCGAGACCCAGTACTTC.

The chain employs TRBV2 and TRBJ1-5; D gene ambiguous. The CDR3 loop spans 15 amino acids. In germline, CDR1 is SNHLY, CDR2 FYNNEI. The V and J ends lost 1 base and 2 bases respectively, with 9 bases between them. The CDR3 sequence is CASSEGFDGNQPQHF. The CDR3, as DNA: TGTGCCAGCAGTGAAGGGTTTGATGGCAATCAGCCCCAGCATTTT. The complete variable domain, with remaining parts taken from reference TRBV2 and TRBJ1-5, reads EPEVTQTPSHQVTQMGQEVILRCVPISNHLYFYWYRQILGQKVEFLVSFYNNEISEKSEIFDDQFSVERPDGSNFTLKIRSTKLEDSAMYFCASSEGFDGNQPQHFGDGTRLSIL.

The rearrangement joins TRBV7-9 to TRBJ2-4; 7 bases line up with TRBD1. Per the germline V gene, CDR1 is SEHNR and CDR2 is FQNEAQ (reference sequence). The CDR3 covers 15 residues. V lost 4 bases to trimming and J lost 0 bases; unmatched junction nucleotides: 3. The CDR3 DNA follows: TGTGCCAGCAGCTGGGACAGACTAGCCAAAAACATTCAGTACTTC. This translates into CASSWDRLAKNIQYF. The whole variable domain, filled in from reference TRBV7-9 and TRBJ2-4, reads DTGVSQNPRHKITKRGQNVTFRCDPISEHNRLYWYRQTLGQGPEFLTYFQNEAQLEKSRLLSDRFSAERPKGSFSTLEIQRTEQGDSAMYLCASSWDRLAKNIQYFGAGTRLSVL.

J is TRBJ2-7 and V is TRBV4-1; D gene unclear. The CDR3 covers 14 residues. Trimming stripped 0 bases from V and 4 bases from J, with 10 bases between. Germline V CDR1 and CDR2: MGHRA, YSYEKL. Here the CDR3 reads CASSQDGRAYEQYF. In DNA form, the CDR3 reads TGCGCCAGCAGCCAAGATGGGCGTGCTTACGAGCAGTACTTC.

This clone was picked up a small number of times. This chain links TRBV9 with TRBJ2-1, with 9 bases lining up with TRBD1. CDR3 size: 15 residues. Germline trimming cut 0 bases from V and 8 bases from J; bases unmatched to any gene: 6. Per the germline V gene, CDR1 is SGDLS and CDR2 is YYNGEE. CDR3 protein: CASSVVGTGLDEQFF. CDR3 nucleotides: TGTGCCAGCAGCGTAGTTGGGACAGGGCTCGATGAGCAGTTCTTC. Complete variable domain (other parts from reference TRBV9 and TRBJ2-1): DSGVTQTPKHLITATGQRVTLRCSPRSGDLSVYWYQQSLDQGLQFLIQYYNGEERAKGNILERFSAQQFPDLHSELNLSSLELGDSALYFCASSVVGTGLDEQFFGPGTRLTVL.

The chain has TRBV6-5 and TRBJ1-1, with 8 bases fitting TRBD1. J lost 7 bases, V lost 5 bases, and 9 bases had no gene match. Germline CDR1 MNHEY, CDR2 SVGAGI. This CDR3 is built from 14 residues. The CDR3 coding sequence is TGTGCCAGCAGTAAGACAGGGGCGAGGGGTGAAGCTTTCTTT. This codes for CASSKTGARGEAFF.

This clone was recorded only once. The J gene is TRBJ2-1, the V gene TRBV7-8; 7 positions agree with TRBD2. Per the germline V gene, CDR1 is SGHVS and CDR2 is FQNEAQ. The CDR3 is made up of 16 amino acids. V was pared by 6 bases and J by 5 bases, with 13 bases of the junction left unmatched. CDR3 region: CASRISGGMVHNEQFF. The CDR3 nucleotides are TGTGCCAGCAGGATTTCCGGGGGGATGGTCCACAATGAGCAGTTCTTC.

This clone was counted a few times. The chain couples TRBV11-2 to TRBJ1-1; D is ambiguous. The CDR3 totals 16 residues. Trimming left V 5 bases short and J 0 bases short, with 16 bases between. The V gene's germline CDR1 is SGHAT and CDR2 FQNNGV. The CDR3 nucleotides are TGTGCCAGCAGCCCCCCAGTACCGGCGGTGAACACTGAAGCTTTCTTT. Translating it yields CASSPPVPAVNTEAFF.

The rearrangement joins TRBV7-8 to TRBJ1-2; TRBD1 might be the D (5 bases). Trimming removed 6 bases at V and 5 bases at J, with 16 bases between. The CDR3 covers 14 residues. Germline lookup yields CDR1 SGHVS and CDR2 FQNEAQ. Written as DNA, the CDR3 is TGTGCCAGCAGTCCAGGGTTCGGGGGGTATGGCTACACCTTC. Translating gives CASSPGFGGYGYTF.

V gene TRBV2 combines with J gene TRBJ2-2, with 8 bases matching TRBD1. Germline CDR1 and CDR2: SNHLY and FYNNEI. The CDR3 contains 16 residues. Losses at the gene ends were 4 bases for V and 1 base for J; bases not matched to a gene: 5. This CDR3 is CASSAPGTGNTGELFF. CDR3 coding DNA: TGTGCCAGCAGTGCCCCCGGGACAGGGAACACCGGGGAGCTGTTTTTT.